This TCR beta chain was sequenced during a study of blood T cell repertoires in COVID-19. In the study overall: The United States, Italy and Spain supplied acute and convalescent COVID-19 samples. PBMCs, B-cell-depleted T cells, or T cells were the source of the cDNA or gDNA that made up the material.

Authors' data handling: How many nucleated cells were present was estimated from reference gene primer amplification. Repertoires were generated with immunoSEQ multiplex PCR, while TCRdb's copy carries only in-frame clones and drops some. V and J calls and clone size follow that table, whereas D and trimming were derived from the DNA. Of 95,000 to 150,000 clones listed, 80% to 90% are singletons. This CDR3 has 16 amino acids. The V and J ends lost 0 bases and 6 bases respectively, with 12 bases between them. The V gene's germline CDR1 is SEHNR and CDR2 FQNEAQ (reference sequence). The sample taken for sequencing was peripheral blood. V usage is TRBV7-9 and J usage is TRBJ1-6, with D unresolved. The TCR originated in a woman aged 50 to 60 with active or convalescent COVID-19. This CDR3 is CASSLAREWGNSPLHF. As DNA, the CDR3 is TGTGCCAGCAGCTTAGCGAGGGAATGGGGTAATTCACCCCTCCACTTT.